The 25 T cell receptor beta chains in this list originate from one sample, sequenced in a study of control samples from healthy donors and cancer patients. The data were produced by immunoSEQ multiplex PCR, yet TCRdb's version contains in-frame clones alone and is incomplete. The sample includes some 100,000 clones, around 89% of them seen just once. Sequenced: blood. These receptors were collected from a man aged 25 to 40 in good health.

The V and J genes are TRBV2 and TRBJ1-3; 8 bases line up with TRBD1. V shed 3 bases and J 7 bases; nucleotides not matched to a gene: 14. The length of the CDR3 is 17 residues. Per the germline V gene, CDR1 is SNHLY and CDR2 is FYNNEI. The CDR3 loop is CASSEGAHYRGSNTIYF. CDR3 nucleotides: TGTGCCAGCAGTGAGGGTGCCCATTACAGGGGGAGCAACACCATATATTTT.

The V call is TRBV12-5, the J call TRBJ2-1; 10 bases map to TRBD1. CDR3 length equals 15 residues. V lost 3 bases to trimming and J lost 9 bases; unmatched junction nucleotides: 8. Looked up from germline, CDR1 is LGHNT and CDR2 is FRNRAP. CDR3 sequence reads: CASGLDRGQLGEQFF. CDR3 DNA: TGTGCTAGTGGTTTAGACAGGGGGCAGTTAGGTGAGCAGTTCTTC.

V gene TRBV5-4 combines with J gene TRBJ2-2; D gene ambiguous. V lost 4 bases and J 0 bases, leaving 10 bases between the germline ends. The germline V gene encodes CDR1 SGHNT and CDR2 YYREEE (reference sequence). The CDR3 has 15 residues. The CDR3 region is CASSPDNTNTGELFF. Here the CDR3 DNA reads TGTGCCAGCAGCCCGGATAACACGAACACCGGGGAGCTGTTTTTT.

The chain combines TRBV7-2 with TRBJ2-2, with TRBD2 matching 7 bases. Germline values: CDR1 SGHTA, CDR2 FQGNSA. This CDR3 is built from 15 residues. The ends lost 8 bases at V and 4 bases at J; junction bases unmatched: 10. The CDR3, as DNA: TGTGCCAGCGCGCCGGGAGGCCAGATCACCGGGGAGCTGTTTTTT. Encoded protein: CASAPGGQITGELFF.

The chain is built from TRBV18 and TRBJ1-4; maybe TRBD1 (5 bases). CDR3 length: 15 residues. CDR1 KGHSH and CDR2 LQKENI come from the germline V gene. Trimming took 1 base from V and 8 from J, leaving 14 bases between them. Here the CDR3 DNA reads TGTGCCAGCTCACCACAGGGGCAGGGTAACGAAAAACTGTTTTTT. Translation: CASSPQGQGNEKLFF.

The chain links TRBV7-6 to TRBJ2-3, with D possibly being TRBD1 or TRBD2 (5 bases each). This CDR3 comprises 16 residues. Per germline, CDR1 SGHVS and CDR2 FNYEAQ. V gave up 1 base and J gave up 4 bases, with 15 bases separating them. DNA of the CDR3: TGTGCCAGCAGCTTAGGGGGCAGCGGTTACGCAGATACGCAGTATTTT. This codes for CASSLGGSGYADTQYF.

The chain is built from TRBV28 and TRBJ1-6, with D tentatively TRBD1 (5 bases). Germline V gene data show CDR1 as MDHEN and CDR2 as SYDVKM. The CDR3 is made up of 14 amino acids. Between the trimmed V and J ends, which lost 2 bases and 15 bases, there was a span of 17 bases. CDR3 in DNA: TGTGCCAGCAGTTTACGTCTGCGGGGCCGAGACCTCCACTTT. Its protein product is CASSLRLRGRDLHF.

CDR3 protein: CASSSGTFGEQYF. The CDR3, as DNA: TGTGCCAGCAGTTCCGGAACTTTTGGGGAGCAGTACTTC. This sequence joins TRBV28 and TRBJ2-7; D unclear. Germline lookup yields CDR1 MDHEN and CDR2 SYDVKM. The germline V and J ends were trimmed by 4 bases and 7 bases, with 14 bases remaining between them. The CDR3 is 13 residues long.

The count of this clone is one. CDR3 sequence: CSATDRDQYF. CDR3 bases: TGCAGTGCTACAGACCGGGACCAGTATTTT. This chain connects TRBV20-1 to TRBJ2-3; tentatively, D is TRBD1 or TRBD2 (5 bases each). There are 10 residues in the CDR3. CDR1 and CDR2 (germline): DFQATT, SNEGSKA (reference sequence). The ends were cut back, 4 bases at V and 12 bases at J, with 11 bases in the middle.

The gene calls are TRBV24-1 and TRBJ2-1; unclear D gene. The CDR3 covers 14 residues. Germline CDR1 reads KGHDR; CDR2 reads SFDVKD. Trimming removed 5 bases from V and 6 bases from J, with 13 bases in between. The CDR3 DNA reads as TGTGCCACCAGTGGGACCCCGGTAGGCAATGAGCAGTTCTTC. It is translated as CATSGTPVGNEQFF.

The J gene is TRBJ1-1, the V gene TRBV14; TRBD1 is a possible D gene (6 bases). Per the germline V gene, CDR1 is SGHDN and CDR2 is FVKESK. CDR3 size: 20 residues. V was clipped by 2 bases and J by 6 bases, with 31 bases between them. CDR3 in amino acids: CASSQTPSPHRDHKGAEAFF. For the CDR3, the DNA is TGTGCCAGCAGCCAAACCCCCTCACCTCACAGGGACCACAAAGGCGCTGAAGCTTTCTTT.

The V gene is TRBV4-1, the J gene TRBJ1-1; D is unresolved. The germline V and J ends were trimmed by 0 bases and 9 bases, with 8 bases remaining between them. The V gene's germline CDR1 is MGHRA and CDR2 YSYEKL. This CDR3 region has 12 residues. In DNA, the CDR3 is TGCGCCAGCAGCCAAGATTTCCAGAAAGCTTTCTTT. Protein sequence: CASSQDFQKAFF.

The genes are TRBV6-5 and TRBJ1-4; D is uncertain. The CDR3 covers 14 residues. Germline CDR1 reads MNHEY; CDR2 reads SVGAGI. V lost 4 bases, J lost 10 bases, and 16 bases lay in between. The CDR3 DNA reads as TGTGCCAGCAGTTCTGACACTAATGGAGCAAAACTGTTTTTT. It translates to CASSSDTNGAKLFF.

The CDR3 DNA reads TGCAGCGCCGAGGACAGTGGTACAGCTAACTATGGCTACACCTTC. Translation: CSAEDSGTANYGYTF. The rearrangement joins TRBV29-1 to TRBJ1-2; D is perhaps TRBD1 (6 bases). V lost 7 bases to trimming and J lost 0 bases, with 18 bases between them. This CDR3 region has 15 residues. Germline-derived CDR1 and CDR2 are SQVTM and ANQGSEA. The full variable domain, completed using reference TRBV29-1 and TRBJ1-2, is SAVISQKPSRDICQRGTSLTIQCQVDSQVTMMFWYRQQPGQSLTLIATANQGSEATYESGFVIDKFPISRPNLTFSTLTVSNMSPEDSSIYLCSAEDSGTANYGYTFGSGTRLTVV.

The chain employs TRBV21-1 and TRBJ1-1. TRBV21-1 is labeled a pseudogene. This CDR3 is built from 15 residues. In nucleotides, the CDR3 is TGTGCCAGCAGCAAACGGGCCGGGGGCGGAACTGAAGCTTTCTTT. It encodes CASSKRAGGGTEAFF.

The genes are TRBV4-2 and TRBJ2-1; weak D call: TRBD1 (6 bases). The CDR3 spans 13 residues. V lost 5 bases and J 5 bases, leaving 10 bases between the germline ends. CDR1 is LGHNA, CDR2 YNFKEQ, per germline. DNA for the CDR3: TGTGCCAGCAGCACCGGGACAAACAATGAGCAGTTCTTC. Translating gives CASSTGTNNEQFF.

The rearrangement links TRBV6-2 or TRBV6-3 to TRBJ2-1; D unclear. CDR1 is MNHEY and CDR2 is SVGEGT in the germline V gene. Trimming cost V 2 bases and J 2 bases, with 4 bases left between them. The CDR3 loop spans 13 amino acids. CDR3 DNA: TGTGCCAGCAGTTACCTCCCCTACAATGAGCAGTTCTTC. This translates into CASSYLPYNEQFF.

The CDR3 sequence is CASKGGQENTEAFF. The CDR3, as DNA: TGCGCCAGCAAAGGGGGACAGGAAAACACTGAAGCTTTCTTT. This sequence joins TRBV10-1 and TRBJ1-1; 8 bases line up with TRBD1. Germline values: CDR1 WNHNN, CDR2 SYGVQD (reference sequence). The CDR3 runs to 14 residues. V shed 7 bases and J 2 bases; nucleotides not matched to a gene: 6.

This chain uses TRBV5-5 with TRBJ1-3; unclear D gene. V shed 4 bases and J shed 0 bases, with 5 bases lying between them. The CDR3 runs to 13 residues. Germline loops: CDR1 SGHKS, CDR2 YYEKEE (reference sequence). This CDR3 reads CASSHTSGNTIYF. For the CDR3, the DNA is TGTGCCAGCAGCCATACCTCTGGAAACACCATATATTTT.

This clone has only one observation. The chain links TRBV9 to TRBJ2-3, with D perhaps matching TRBD2 (6 bases). This CDR3 is 13 amino acids long. The germline CDR1 and CDR2 sequences are SGDLS and YYNGEE. Trimming took off 2 bases at V and 5 bases at J, with 9 bases between the two ends. The CDR3 nucleotides are TGTGCCAGCAGCGTTAGGAGGGAAGATACGCAGTATTTT. Its translation: CASSVRREDTQYF.

This clone was seen a few times. The J gene is TRBJ1-5, the V gene TRBV28; 8 nucleotides line up with TRBD1. The CDR3 loop spans 13 amino acids. V trimming: 6 bases; J trimming: 6 bases; junction bases outside the gene matches: 4. Per germline, CDR1 MDHEN and CDR2 SYDVKM. CDR3 coding DNA: TGTGCCAGCAGGTGGACAGGGAGTCAGCCCCAGCATTTT. Protein sequence: CASRWTGSQPQHF. The full variable domain, rest sourced from reference TRBV28 and TRBJ1-5, is DVKVTQSSRYLVKRTGEKVFLECVQDMDHENMFWYRQDPGLGLRLIYFSYDVKMKEKGDIPEGYSVSREKKERFSLILESASTNQTSMYLCASRWTGSQPQHFGDGTRLSIL.

This clone was picked up one time. The rearrangement uses TRBV7-2 and TRBJ2-1; TRBD2 matches 7 bases. V shed 5 bases, J shed 6 bases, and the junction held 13 bases outside the gene matches. The CDR3 totals 16 residues. Germline CDR1 is SGHTA and CDR2 is FQGNSA. CDR3 nucleotide sequence: TGTGCCAGCAGCCCCTATCGACTAGCCGGGAGCAATGAGCAGTTCTTC. Amino acid sequence: CASSPYRLAGSNEQFF.

V usage is TRBV19 and J usage is TRBJ2-7; TRBD1 agrees at 7 bases. The CDR3 runs to 12 residues. CDR1 LNHDA and CDR2 SQIVND come from the germline V gene (reference sequence). The junction had 3 bases not matched to a gene; V was cut back by 7 bases and J by 3 bases. This CDR3 is CASKGQYYEQYF. The CDR3 nucleotides are TGTGCCAGTAAGGGACAGTACTACGAGCAGTACTTC.

V and J are TRBV24-1 and TRBJ1-1, with 10 bases identical to TRBD1. Losses at the gene ends were 3 bases for V and 4 bases for J; bases not matched to a gene: 7. CDR1 and CDR2 from the germline V gene are KGHDR and SFDVKD. The CDR3 extends over 16 amino acids. DNA for the CDR3: TGTGCCACCAGTGATGGCCGGGACAGGGGCTCCACTGAAGCTTTCTTT. This translates into CATSDGRDRGSTEAFF.

The chain couples TRBV6-5 to TRBJ1-2; 8 bases map to TRBD1. Germline CDR1 reads MNHEY; CDR2 reads SVGAGI. The CDR3 has 15 residues. The J segment lost 7 bases and the V segment lost 5 bases, leaving 12 bases of the junction unmatched. The CDR3 nucleotides read TGTGCCAGCAGTCCACCAGGACAGGGAGCGAGTGGCTACACCTTC. Translating gives CASSPPGQGASGYTF.